The sample holds many counts of the clone carrying this T cell receptor (beta chain). Its antigen is not known. A roughly 9.3 ml volume of fresh peripheral blood provided the PBMCs. This CDR3 contains 13 residues. V lost 3 bases to trimming and J lost 6 bases; unmatched junction nucleotides: 7. Germline-derived CDR1 and CDR2 are SQVTM and ANQGSEA. The entry originates in a study of T cells in Graves' hyperthyroidism and ophthalmopathy. Whole-study results and caveats: Blood also showed most of the thyroid clonotypes that were expanded above 0.001. Ophthalmopathy cases were set apart from stable hyperthyroidism by a 13 V-J model. Ophthalmopathy, which appeared later, was predicted by the model a median around 6 months before onset.

Researchers took RNA transcripts and amplified the TCR beta CDR3 regions from them. When the TCR CDR3 underwent first-round RT-PCR, the HTBI primer set was used. TCRdb re-analysed the multiplex PCR reads in MiXCR, keeping a single row per CDR3 protein. The sample holds hundreds of thousands of distinct CDR3 sequences; around 22% are singletons and the top ten take 11%. This TCR was sampled from a woman in her twenties or thirties with Graves' ophthalmopathy. The sequenced sample was blood. The chain carries TRBV29-1 and TRBJ2-7; 8 nucleotides agree with TRBD1. The CDR3 coding sequence is TGCAGCGTTGAGAGGACAGGGCCTGGCGAGCAGTACTTC. It yields the protein CSVERTGPGEQYF.